The text below deals with one T cell receptor (beta chain). Its target antigen remains unknown. No much larger clone exists at a distance of one base, and base qualities are not known. The data derive from a study of T cell changes during pregnancy in multiple sclerosis (dated 2019 in TCRdb). About the full investigation: In women with multiple sclerosis, the researchers looked at how the T cell repertoire shifted as pregnancy progressed.

Libraries were prepared through the immunoSEQ multiplex PCR assay. In TCRdb, the immuneACCESS table is reduced to in-frame sequences with V and J assigned. These tables do not hold every clone; where another copy was compared, an unresolved V gene accounts for under half, and the others remain unexplained. Across this sample there are about 48,000 clones, with around 90% seen only once. Around 1.2% of the sample is held by the ten biggest clonotypes. Per the germline V gene, MDHEN is the CDR1 and SYDVKM is the CDR2. V trim: 6 bases; J trim: 9 bases; unmatched bases: 10. From the cysteine up to the phenylalanine, the CDR3 has a length of 14 residues. Just the 42-base CDR3 DNA is kept, in frame starting at base 1.

The source of this sequence is a female donor with multiple sclerosis, enrolled in a pregnancy study. The sequence joins TRBV28 to TRBJ2-1; a stretch of 8 junction bases matches TRBD2. The sample consisted of CD4+ T cells from peripheral blood mononuclear cells, taken in the second trimester of pregnancy. The DNA is as follows: TGTGCCAGCAGGGATTTCGCGGGAGGAATTGAGCAGTTCTTC. It codes for CASRDFAGGIEQFF.